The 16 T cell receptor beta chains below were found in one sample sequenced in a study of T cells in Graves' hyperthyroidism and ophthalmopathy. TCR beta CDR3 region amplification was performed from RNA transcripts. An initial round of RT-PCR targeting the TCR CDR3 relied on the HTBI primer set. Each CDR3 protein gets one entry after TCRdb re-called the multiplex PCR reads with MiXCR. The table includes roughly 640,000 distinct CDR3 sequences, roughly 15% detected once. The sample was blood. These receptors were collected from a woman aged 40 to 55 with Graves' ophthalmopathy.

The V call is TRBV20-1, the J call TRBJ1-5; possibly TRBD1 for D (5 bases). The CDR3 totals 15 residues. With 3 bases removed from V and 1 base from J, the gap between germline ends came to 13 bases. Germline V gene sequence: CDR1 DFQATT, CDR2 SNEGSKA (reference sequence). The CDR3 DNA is TGCAGTGCTAGTAAGGGGATGGGGAGCAATCAGCCCCAGCATTTT. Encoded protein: CSASKGMGSNQPQHF.

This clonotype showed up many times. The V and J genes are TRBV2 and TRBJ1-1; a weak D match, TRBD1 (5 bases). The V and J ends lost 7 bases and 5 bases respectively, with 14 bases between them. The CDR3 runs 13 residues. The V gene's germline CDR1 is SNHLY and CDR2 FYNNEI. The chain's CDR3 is CASNKGPETEAFF. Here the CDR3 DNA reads TGTGCCAGCAATAAGGGACCTGAAACTGAAGCTTTCTTT.

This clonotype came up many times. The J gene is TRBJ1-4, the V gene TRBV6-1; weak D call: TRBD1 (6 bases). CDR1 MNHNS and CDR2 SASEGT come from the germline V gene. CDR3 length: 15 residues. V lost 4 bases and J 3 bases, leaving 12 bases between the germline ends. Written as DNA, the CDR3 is TGTGCCAGCAGTGGCTCGACAGGTGCTAATGAAAAACTGTTTTTT. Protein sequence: CASSGSTGANEKLFF.

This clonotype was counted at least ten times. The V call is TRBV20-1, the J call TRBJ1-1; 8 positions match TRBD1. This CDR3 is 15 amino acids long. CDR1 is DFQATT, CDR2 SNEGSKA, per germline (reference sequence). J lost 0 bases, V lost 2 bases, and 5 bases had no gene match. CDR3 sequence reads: CSARKTGALNTEAFF. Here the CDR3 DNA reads TGCAGTGCTAGAAAGACAGGGGCCCTGAACACTGAAGCTTTCTTT.

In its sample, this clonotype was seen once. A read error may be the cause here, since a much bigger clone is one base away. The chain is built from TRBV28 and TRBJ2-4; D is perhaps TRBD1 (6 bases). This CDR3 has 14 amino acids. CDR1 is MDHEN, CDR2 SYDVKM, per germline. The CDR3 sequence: CAGSSTGRNYIQYF. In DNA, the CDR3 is TGTGCCGGCAGCTCGACAGGTCGAAACTACATTCAGTACTTC.

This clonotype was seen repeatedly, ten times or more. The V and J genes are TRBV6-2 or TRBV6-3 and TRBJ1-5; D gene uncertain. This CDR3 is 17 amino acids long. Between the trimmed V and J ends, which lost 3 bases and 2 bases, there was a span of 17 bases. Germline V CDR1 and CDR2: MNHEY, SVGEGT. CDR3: CASSYHRGGVGNQPQHF. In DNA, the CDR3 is TGTGCCAGCAGTTATCATCGAGGCGGGGTTGGCAATCAGCCCCAGCATTTT.

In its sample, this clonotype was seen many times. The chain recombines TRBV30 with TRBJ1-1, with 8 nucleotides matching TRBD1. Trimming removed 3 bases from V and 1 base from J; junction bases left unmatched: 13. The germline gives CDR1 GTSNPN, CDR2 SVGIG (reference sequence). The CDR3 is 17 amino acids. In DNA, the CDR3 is TGTGCCTGGAGGAATATCCTAAGGGACAGGAAGAACACTGAAGCTTTCTTT. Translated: CAWRNILRDRKNTEAFF.

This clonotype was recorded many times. The DNA of the CDR3 is TGTGCCAGCAGTTACTCGAAGACCCCGAGTTACAATGAGCAGTTCTTC. Its translation: CASSYSKTPSYNEQFF. V is TRBV6-5 and J is TRBJ2-1; no definite D call. Germline-derived CDR1 and CDR2 are MNHEY and SVGAGI. V was pared by 0 bases and J by 4 bases, with 13 bases between. The CDR3 covers 16 residues.

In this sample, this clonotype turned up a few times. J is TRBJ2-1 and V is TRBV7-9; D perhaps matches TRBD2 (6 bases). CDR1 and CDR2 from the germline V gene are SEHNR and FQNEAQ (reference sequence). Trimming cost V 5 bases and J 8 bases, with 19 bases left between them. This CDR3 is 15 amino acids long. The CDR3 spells CASSPRADPGDEQFF. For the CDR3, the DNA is TGTGCCAGCAGCCCACGAGCGGACCCGGGAGATGAGCAGTTCTTC.

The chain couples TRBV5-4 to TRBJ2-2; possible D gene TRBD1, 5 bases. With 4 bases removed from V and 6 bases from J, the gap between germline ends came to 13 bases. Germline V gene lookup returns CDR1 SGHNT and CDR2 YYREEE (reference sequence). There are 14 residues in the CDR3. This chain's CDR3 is CASSLRDSAGELFF. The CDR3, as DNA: TGTGCCAGCAGCCTCAGGGATTCGGCCGGGGAGCTGTTTTTT.

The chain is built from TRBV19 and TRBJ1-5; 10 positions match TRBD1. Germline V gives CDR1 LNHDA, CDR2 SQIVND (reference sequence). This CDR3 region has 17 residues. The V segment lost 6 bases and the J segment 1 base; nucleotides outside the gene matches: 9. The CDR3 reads CASSPSSGQGSNQPQHF. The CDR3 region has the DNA TGTGCCAGTAGCCCATCTTCGGGACAGGGGAGCAATCAGCCCCAGCATTTT.

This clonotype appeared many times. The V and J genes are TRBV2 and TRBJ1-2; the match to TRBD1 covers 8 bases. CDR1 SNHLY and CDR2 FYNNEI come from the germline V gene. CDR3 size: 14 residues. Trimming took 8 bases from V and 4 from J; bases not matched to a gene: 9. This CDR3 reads CASGMAGGVYGYTF. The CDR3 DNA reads TGTGCCAGCGGTATGGCAGGGGGCGTCTATGGCTACACCTTC.

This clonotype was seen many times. The CDR3 protein is CASSFDRDYGYTF. The CDR3 DNA is TGTGCCAGCAGCTTCGACAGGGACTATGGCTACACCTTC. This chain links TRBV11-2 with TRBJ1-2; 7 bases align to TRBD1. The germline gives CDR1 SGHAT, CDR2 FQNNGV. V lost 3 bases and J lost 3; bases outside the gene matches: 1. The CDR3 consists of 13 residues.

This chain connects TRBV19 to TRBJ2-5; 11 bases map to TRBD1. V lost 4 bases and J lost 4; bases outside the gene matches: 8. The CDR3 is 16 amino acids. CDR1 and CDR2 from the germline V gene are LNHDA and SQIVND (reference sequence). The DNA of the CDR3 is TGTGCCAGTAGTACCAACCGAGGGACAGGGGGAGAGACCCAGTACTTC. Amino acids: CASSTNRGTGGETQYF.

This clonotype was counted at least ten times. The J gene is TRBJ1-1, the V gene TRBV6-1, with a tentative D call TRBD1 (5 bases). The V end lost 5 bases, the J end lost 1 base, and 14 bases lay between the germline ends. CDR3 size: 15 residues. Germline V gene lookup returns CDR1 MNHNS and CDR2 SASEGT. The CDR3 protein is CASSYLGQTNTEAFF. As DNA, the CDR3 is TGTGCCAGCAGTTACCTTGGACAAACGAACACTGAAGCTTTCTTT.

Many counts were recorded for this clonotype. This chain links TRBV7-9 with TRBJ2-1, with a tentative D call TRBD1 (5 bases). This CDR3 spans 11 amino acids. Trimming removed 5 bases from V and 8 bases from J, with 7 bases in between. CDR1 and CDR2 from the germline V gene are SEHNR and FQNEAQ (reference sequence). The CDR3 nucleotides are TGTGCCAGCAGCCCACAGGATGAGCAGTTCTTC. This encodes CASSPQDEQFF.